The 17 T cell receptor beta chains below come from one sample, sequenced in a study of breast tumors, draining lymph nodes, adjacent tissues. TCRdb ran MiXCR on the multiplex PCR reads and lists one entry per CDR3 protein. There are 30,000 to 40,000 distinct CDR3 sequences in the sample; roughly three fifths occur only once, and 15% to 20% lies in the top ten. Sequences were obtained from breast tumor tissue. These TCRs come from a female donor with breast cancer. Some clones in this sample may be carry-over from other donors' samples.

Ten or more counts support this clonotype. V usage is TRBV27 and J usage is TRBJ1-2; D possibly corresponds to TRBD1 (6 bases). Trimming took off 5 bases at V and 4 bases at J, with 14 bases between the two ends. The germline gives CDR1 MNHEY, CDR2 SMNVEV (reference sequence). The CDR3 is 14 amino acids. The CDR3 sequence: CASSQRGLVYGYTF. The CDR3 DNA follows: TGTGCCAGCAGTCAAAGGGGGTTGGTCTATGGCTACACCTTC.

The chain joins TRBV10-3 to TRBJ1-4, with 7 bases identical to TRBD1. This CDR3 is built from 13 residues. The junction had 9 bases not matched to a gene; V was cut back by 9 bases and J by 8 bases. Germline V lookup: CDR1 ENHRY, CDR2 SYGVKD. CDR3 nucleotides: TGTGCCATAGGGGGCAGGTCCGCCGAAAAACTGTTTTTT. It codes for CAIGGRSAEKLFF.

This clonotype was recorded only once. This rearrangement joins TRBV29-1 to TRBJ2-3; no clear D. Per the germline V gene, CDR1 is SQVTM and CDR2 is ANQGSEA. CDR3 length equals 13 residues. V was clipped by 5 bases and J by 0 bases, with 9 bases between them. CDR3 sequence reads: CSVRRTSTDTQYF. For the CDR3, the DNA is TGCAGCGTTAGACGAACTAGCACAGATACGCAGTATTTT.

The CDR3 sequence is CSARKEWDRVVYEQYF. In DNA, the CDR3 is TGCAGTGCTAGGAAGGAATGGGACAGGGTGGTCTACGAGCAGTACTTC. The chain uses TRBV20-1 and TRBJ2-7, with 9 bases fitting TRBD1. Germline V gives CDR1 DFQATT, CDR2 SNEGSKA (reference sequence). This CDR3 is 16 amino acids long. V trimming: 3 bases; J trimming: 3 bases; junction bases outside the gene matches: 12.

This clonotype was seen just once. V and J are TRBV5-6 and TRBJ2-7, with 8 bases lining up with TRBD2. The germline V gene has CDR1 SGHDT and CDR2 YYEEEE. Trimming took 6 bases from V and 0 from J; bases not matched to a gene: 8. CDR3 length: 15 residues. The CDR3 loop is CASNKLAVSSYEQYF. The CDR3 bases are TGTGCCAGCAACAAACTAGCGGTTAGCTCCTACGAGCAGTACTTC.

The gene calls are TRBV2 and TRBJ1-4; D unresolved. Germline V gene sequence: CDR1 SNHLY, CDR2 FYNNEI. The CDR3 has 14 amino acids. Trimming pared 6 bases from V and 2 bases from J, leaving 10 bases between. CDR3 in DNA: TGTGCCAGCAGGAGCAGGTCCACTAATGAAAAACTGTTTTTT. Translating it yields CASRSRSTNEKLFF.

V gene TRBV6-1 combines with J gene TRBJ2-7; 8 bases fit TRBD2. Germline assignment: CDR1 MNHNS and CDR2 SASEGT. This CDR3 has 15 residues. V was clipped by 0 bases and J by 0 bases; unmatched bases: 1. CDR3: CASSEASGSSYEQYF. Here the CDR3 DNA reads TGTGCCAGCAGTGAAGCGAGCGGGAGCTCCTACGAGCAGTACTTC.

This chain uses TRBV5-1 with TRBJ2-7; D is unresolved. V was clipped by 4 bases and J by 6 bases, with 14 bases between them. Per the germline V gene, CDR1 is SGHRS and CDR2 is YFSETQ. The length of the CDR3 is 13 residues. CDR3 protein: CASSLTPSTEQYF. The CDR3 DNA follows: TGCGCCAGCAGCCTAACACCCTCCACCGAGCAGTACTTC.

The chain recombines TRBV19 with TRBJ2-1; 7 nucleotides line up with TRBD2. Germline CDR1 reads LNHDA; CDR2 reads SQIVND (reference sequence). V shed 2 bases and J 9 bases; nucleotides not matched to a gene: 7. The CDR3 runs 14 residues. CDR3 nucleotide sequence: TGTGCCAGTAGTATACAGGGAGGGTTGGGTGAGCAGTTCTTC. Protein: CASSIQGGLGEQFF.

V gene TRBV29-1 combines with J gene TRBJ2-7; possibly TRBD2 for D (6 bases). CDR1 is SQVTM and CDR2 is ANQGSEA in the germline V gene. Between the trimmed V and J ends, which lost 6 bases and 0 bases, there was a span of 9 bases. The CDR3 loop spans 12 amino acids. Here the CDR3 DNA reads TGCAGCGTGGCGGGACTCTCCTACGAGCAGTACTTC. This gives the protein CSVAGLSYEQYF.

This clonotype has only one observation. J is TRBJ1-2 and V is TRBV19; no clear D. The germline gives CDR1 LNHDA, CDR2 SQIVND (reference sequence). Trimming removed 5 bases from V and 0 bases from J, with 16 bases in between. This CDR3 region has 16 residues. This chain's CDR3 is CASSLGNIRTNYGYTF. For the CDR3, the DNA is TGTGCCAGTAGTTTGGGGAATATCCGGACTAACTATGGCTACACCTTC. The variable domain in full, completed from reference TRBV19 and TRBJ1-2, reads DGGITQSPKYLFRKEGQNVTLSCEQNLNHDAMYWYRQDPGQGLRLIYYSQIVNDFQKGDIAEGYSVSREKKESFPLTVTSAQKNPTAFYLCASSLGNIRTNYGYTFGSGTRLTVV.

The J gene is TRBJ2-5, the V gene TRBV11-1; no clear D gene. Germline CDR1 SGHAT, CDR2 FQDESV (reference sequence). This CDR3 region has 13 residues. Trimming removed 5 bases at V and 3 bases at J, with 10 bases between. In DNA form, the CDR3 reads TGTGCCAGCAGCCATGGGCAAGAAGAGACCCAGTACTTC. As protein: CASSHGQEETQYF.

A word on this clonotype: Without the conserved terminal phenylalanine or tryptophan, this CDR3 likely stems from a read error. The chain uses TRBV4-1 and TRBJ1-6; 7 bases line up with TRBD1. The ends lost 1 base at V and 7 bases at J; junction bases unmatched: 4. Germline V lookup: CDR1 MGHRA, CDR2 YSYEKL. There are 15 residues in the CDR3. This CDR3 reads CASSQVLQGNSPLHY. Written as DNA, the CDR3 is TGCGCCAGCAGCCAAGTTCTACAGGGGAATTCACCCCTCCACTAT.

This chain connects TRBV20-1 to TRBJ1-1; D is perhaps TRBD1 (5 bases). Trimming took off 4 bases at V and 4 bases at J, with 16 bases between the two ends. This CDR3 is built from 14 residues. Per the germline V gene, CDR1 is DFQATT and CDR2 is SNEGSKA (reference sequence). CDR3: CSAKRGVGPTEAFF. The CDR3 DNA follows: TGCAGTGCTAAGCGGGGGGTTGGGCCCACTGAAGCTTTCTTT.

The J gene is TRBJ1-4, the V gene TRBV4-1; D is ambiguous. The CDR3 loop spans 14 amino acids. V gave up 0 bases and J gave up 4 bases, with 6 bases separating them. Germline V CDR1 and CDR2: MGHRA, YSYEKL. The CDR3 bases are TGCGCCAGCAGCCAAGATATACATAATGAAAAACTGTTTTTT. It yields the protein CASSQDIHNEKLFF.

The chain recombines TRBV19 with TRBJ1-6; D unclear. Germline lookup yields CDR1 LNHDA and CDR2 SQIVND (reference sequence). The CDR3 totals 14 residues. The V end lost 5 bases, the J end lost 7 bases, and 12 bases lay between the germline ends. This CDR3 is CASSSGSGNSPLHF. CDR3 DNA: TGTGCCAGTAGTTCCGGGTCCGGGAATTCACCCCTCCACTTT.

This chain connects TRBV11-1 to TRBJ1-2, with D unresolved. The germline V gene has CDR1 SGHAT and CDR2 FQDESV (reference sequence). The CDR3 is 12 amino acids. Between the trimmed V and J ends, which lost 5 bases and 5 bases, there was a span of 9 bases. The CDR3 loop is CASSRGSYGYTF. CDR3 DNA: TGTGCCAGCAGCCGAGGGTCGTATGGCTACACCTTC.